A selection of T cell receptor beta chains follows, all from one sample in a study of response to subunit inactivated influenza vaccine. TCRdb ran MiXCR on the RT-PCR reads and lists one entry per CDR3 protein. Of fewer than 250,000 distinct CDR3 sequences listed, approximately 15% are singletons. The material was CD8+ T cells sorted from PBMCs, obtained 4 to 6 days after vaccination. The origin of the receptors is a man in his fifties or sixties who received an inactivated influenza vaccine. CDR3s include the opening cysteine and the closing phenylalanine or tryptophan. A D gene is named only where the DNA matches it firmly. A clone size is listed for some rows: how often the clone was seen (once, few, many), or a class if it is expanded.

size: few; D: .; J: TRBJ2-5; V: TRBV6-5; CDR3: CASSYSLAAYETQYF; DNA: TGTGCCAGCAGTTACTCTTTAGCGGCCTATGAGACCCAGTACTTC
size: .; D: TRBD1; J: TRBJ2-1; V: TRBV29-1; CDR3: CSVPIDRGQFQDNEQFF; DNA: TGCAGCGTTCCCATCGACAGGGGCCAGTTTCAGGACAATGAGCAGTTCTTC
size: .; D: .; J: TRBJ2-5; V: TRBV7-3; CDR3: CASSQTGSGETQYF; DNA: TGTGCCAGCAGCCAGACAGGATCGGGGGAGACCCAGTACTTC
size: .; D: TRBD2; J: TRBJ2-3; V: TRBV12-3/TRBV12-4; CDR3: CASSTSGPQDTQYF; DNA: TGTGCCAGCAGTACTAGCGGCCCCCAGGATACGCAGTATTTT
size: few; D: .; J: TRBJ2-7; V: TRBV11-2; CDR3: CASSPHEGRYEQYF; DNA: TGTGCCAGCAGCCCACATGAGGGGAGGTACGAGCAGTACTTC
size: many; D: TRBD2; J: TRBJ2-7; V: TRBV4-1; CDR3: CASSQFAGDEDEQYF; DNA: TGCGCCAGCAGCCAATTCGCGGGGGACGAAGACGAGCAGTACTTC
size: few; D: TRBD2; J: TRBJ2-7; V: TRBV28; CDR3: CASSLTGTSPRYEQYF; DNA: TGTGCCAGCAGTCTCACCGGGACTAGTCCCCGCTACGAGCAGTACTTC
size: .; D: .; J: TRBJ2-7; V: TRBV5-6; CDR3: CASSLFSTAPYEQYF; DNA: TGTGCCAGCAGCCTTTTTTCGACAGCTCCCTACGAGCAGTACTTC
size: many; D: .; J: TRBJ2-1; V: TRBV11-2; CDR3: CASSRGPAAHEQFF; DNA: TGTGCCAGCAGCCGGGGTCCGGCTGCGCATGAGCAGTTCTTC
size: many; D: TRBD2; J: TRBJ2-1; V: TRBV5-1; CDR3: CASRLAGEPASSYNEQFF; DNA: TGCGCCAGCAGATTGGCGGGGGAACCCGCGAGCTCCTACAATGAGCAGTTCTTC
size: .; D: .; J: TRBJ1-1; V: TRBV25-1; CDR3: CASSGTLDRDTEAFF; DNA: TGTGCCAGCAGTGGAACCTTAGATAGGGACACTGAAGCTTTCTTT
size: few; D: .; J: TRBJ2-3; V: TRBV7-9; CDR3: CASSPWRSTDTQYF; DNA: TGTGCCAGCAGCCCCTGGCGGAGCACAGATACGCAGTATTTT
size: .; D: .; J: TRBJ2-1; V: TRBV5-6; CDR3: CASRLYSYNEQFF; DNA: TGTGCCAGCAGATTATACAGCTACAATGAGCAGTTCTTC
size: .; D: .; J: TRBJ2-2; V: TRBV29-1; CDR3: CSVDPRNTGELFF; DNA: TGCAGCGTTGACCCCCGTAACACCGGGGAGCTGTTTTTT
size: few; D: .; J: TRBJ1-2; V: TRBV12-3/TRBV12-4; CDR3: CASSLALANYGYTF; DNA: TGTGCCAGCAGTCTAGCCCTTGCTAACTATGGCTACACCTTC
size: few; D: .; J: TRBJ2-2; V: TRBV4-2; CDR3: CASSLPGQQNTGELFF; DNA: TGTGCCAGCAGCCTACCTGGACAGCAGAACACCGGGGAGCTGTTTTTT
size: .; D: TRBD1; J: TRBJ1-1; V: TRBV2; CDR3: CASTMGTGEAFF; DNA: TGTGCCAGCACCATGGGGACAGGTGAAGCTTTCTTT
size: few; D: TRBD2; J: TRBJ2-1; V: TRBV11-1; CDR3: CASRPGLAGDAASYNEQFF; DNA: TGTGCCAGCAGGCCGGGACTAGCGGGAGATGCGGCTTCCTACAATGAGCAGTTCTTC
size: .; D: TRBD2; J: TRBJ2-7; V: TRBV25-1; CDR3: CASRRTSGSDEQYF; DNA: TGTGCCAGCAGACGCACTAGCGGGAGTGATGAGCAGTACTTC
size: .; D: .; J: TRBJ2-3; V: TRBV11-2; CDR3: CASTLGGRDTQYF; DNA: TGTGCCAGCACCCTCGGGGGGCGGGATACGCAGTATTTT
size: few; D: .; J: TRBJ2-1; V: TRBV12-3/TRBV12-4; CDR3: CASSSSDREIGQFF; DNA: TGTGCCAGCAGTTCTAGCGACAGGGAAATAGGGCAGTTCTTC
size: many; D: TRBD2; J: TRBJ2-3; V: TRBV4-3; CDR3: CASSQGGAGGDTQYF; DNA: TGCGCCAGCAGCCAAGGAGGTGCGGGAGGGGATACGCAGTATTTT
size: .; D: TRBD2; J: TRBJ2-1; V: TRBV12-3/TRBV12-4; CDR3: CASRAGTGLAGEPRYNEQFF; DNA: TGTGCCAGCAGGGCCGGGACAGGACTAGCGGGAGAACCCCGTTACAATGAGCAGTTCTTC
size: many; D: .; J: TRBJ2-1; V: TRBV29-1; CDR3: CSWQGPYNEQFF; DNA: TGCAGCTGGCAGGGACCCTACAATGAGCAGTTCTTC
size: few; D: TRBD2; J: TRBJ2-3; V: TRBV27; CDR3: CATSLGTSGTDTQYF; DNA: TGTGCCACCTCACTCGGGACTAGCGGCACAGATACGCAGTATTTT
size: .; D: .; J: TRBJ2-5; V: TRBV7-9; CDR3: CASNALEGPYQETQYF; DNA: TGTGCCAGCAACGCCCTGGAAGGGCCGTACCAAGAGACCCAGTACTTC
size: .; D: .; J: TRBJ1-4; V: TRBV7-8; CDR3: CASSIVPGLNEKLFF; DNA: TGTGCCAGCAGCATAGTGCCGGGATTAAATGAAAAACTGTTTTTT
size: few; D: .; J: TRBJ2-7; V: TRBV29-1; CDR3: CSVEGGVYYEQYF; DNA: TGCAGCGTTGAAGGTGGGGTATACTACGAGCAGTACTTC
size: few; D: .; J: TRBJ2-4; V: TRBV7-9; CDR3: CASSSGGDKNIQYF; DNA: TGTGCCAGCAGCTCCGGTGGGGACAAAAACATTCAGTACTTC
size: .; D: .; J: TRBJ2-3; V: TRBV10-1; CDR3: CASSESGTITDTQYF; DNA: TGCGCCAGCAGTGAATCCGGGACGATCACAGATACGCAGTATTTT
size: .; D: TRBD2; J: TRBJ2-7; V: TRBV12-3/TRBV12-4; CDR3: CASSLTSRAYEQYF; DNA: TGTGCCAGCAGTCTGACTAGCCGGGCCTACGAGCAGTACTTC
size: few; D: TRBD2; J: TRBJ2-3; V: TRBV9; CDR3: CASSESGGLSSTDTQYF; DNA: TGTGCCAGCAGCGAGTCGGGAGGTCTCTCTAGCACAGATACGCAGTATTTT
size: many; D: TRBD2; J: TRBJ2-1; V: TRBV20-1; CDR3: CSARASGRAYNEQFF; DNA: TGCAGTGCTAGGGCGAGTGGGAGGGCCTACAATGAGCAGTTCTTC
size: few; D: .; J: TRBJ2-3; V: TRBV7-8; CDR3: CASSLGRASTDTQYF; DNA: TGTGCCAGCAGCTTAGGGCGGGCGAGCACAGATACGCAGTATTTT
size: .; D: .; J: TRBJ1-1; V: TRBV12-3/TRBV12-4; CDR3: CASSLQGQEAFF; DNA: TGTGCCAGCAGTTTACAGGGGCAAGAAGCTTTCTTT
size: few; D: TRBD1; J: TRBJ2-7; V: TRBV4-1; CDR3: CASSQEGGTYEQYF; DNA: TGCGCCAGCAGCCAAGAAGGGGGCACCTACGAGCAGTACTTC
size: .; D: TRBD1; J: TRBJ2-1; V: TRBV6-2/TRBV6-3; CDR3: CASSRNRDRANEQLF; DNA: TGTGCCAGCAGTAGAAACCGGGACAGGGCCAATGAGCAGCTCTTC
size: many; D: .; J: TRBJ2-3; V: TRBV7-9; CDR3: CASSLVSLTQDTQYF; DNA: TGTGCCAGCAGCTTAGTTTCGCTTACCCAAGATACGCAGTATTTT
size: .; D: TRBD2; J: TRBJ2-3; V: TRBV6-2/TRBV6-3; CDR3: CASVGTSGHTDTQYF; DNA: TGTGCCAGCGTGGGGACTAGCGGCCACACAGATACGCAGTATTTT
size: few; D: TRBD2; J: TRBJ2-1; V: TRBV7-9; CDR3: CASSSGLVFEQFF; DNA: TGTGCCAGCAGCTCGGGACTAGTCTTTGAGCAGTTCTTC
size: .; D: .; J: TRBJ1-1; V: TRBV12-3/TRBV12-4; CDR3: CASSLGARTEAFF; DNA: TGTGCCAGCAGTTTGGGGGCGCGCACTGAAGCTTTCTTT
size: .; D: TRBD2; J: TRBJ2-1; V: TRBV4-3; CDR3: CASSQAGTSAVYEQFF; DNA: TGCGCCAGCAGCCAGGCCGGGACTAGCGCGGTCTATGAGCAGTTCTTC
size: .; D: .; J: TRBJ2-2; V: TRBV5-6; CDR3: CASSLARANTGELFF; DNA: TGTGCCAGCAGCTTGGCCAGGGCGAACACCGGGGAGCTGTTTTTT
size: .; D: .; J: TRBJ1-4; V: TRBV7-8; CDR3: CASIGAEKLFF; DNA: TGTGCCAGCATCGGGGCGGAAAAACTGTTTTTT